This T cell receptor (beta chain) was recorded in a study of lymphopenia after photon versus proton radiotherapy. Germline CDR1 MNHEY, CDR2 SVGAGI. Trimming shortened V by 4 bases and J by 3 bases, and 13 bases separated the two germline ends. There are 15 residues in the CDR3. This table comes from immunoSEQ multiplex PCR, and its TCRdb copy is limited to in-frame clones, with some not included. The sample carries 45,000 to 65,000 clones, around 80% recorded once. General observations from the study: Survival link was tested only in deceased patients; proton benefit remains a possibility.

Comment on this clone: The antigen is not known.

The chain recombines TRBV6-5 with TRBJ1-3; tentatively, D is TRBD1 (6 bases). The sample was peripheral blood, taken from a patient treated with photon-based radiotherapy. This TCR was recovered from a middle-aged man with gastric cancer. In nucleotides, the CDR3 is TGTGCCAGCAGTTCGACGAGGGGGAATGGAAACACCATATATTTT. It translates to CASSSTRGNGNTIYF.